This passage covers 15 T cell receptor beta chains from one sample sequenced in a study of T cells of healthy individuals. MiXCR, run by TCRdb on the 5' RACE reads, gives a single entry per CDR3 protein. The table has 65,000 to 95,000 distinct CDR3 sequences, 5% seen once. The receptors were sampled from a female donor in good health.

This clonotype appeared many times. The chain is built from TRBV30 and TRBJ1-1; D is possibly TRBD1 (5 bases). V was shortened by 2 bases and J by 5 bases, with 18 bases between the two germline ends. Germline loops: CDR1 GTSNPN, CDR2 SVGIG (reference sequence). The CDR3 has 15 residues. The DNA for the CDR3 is TGTGCCTGGAGTCGGTCAGGGAATAGGGGTACTGAAGCTTTCTTT. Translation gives CAWSRSGNRGTEAFF. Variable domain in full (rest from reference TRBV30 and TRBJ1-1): SQTIHQWPATLVQPVGSPLSLECTVEGTSNPNLYWYRQAAGRGLQLLFYSVGIGQISSEVPQNLSASRPQDRQFILSSKKLLLSDSGFYLCAWSRSGNRGTEAFFGQGTRLTVV.

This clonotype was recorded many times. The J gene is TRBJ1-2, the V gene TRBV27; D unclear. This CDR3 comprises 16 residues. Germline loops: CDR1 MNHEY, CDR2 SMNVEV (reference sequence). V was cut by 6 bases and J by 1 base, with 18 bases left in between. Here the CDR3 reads CASSSAPRSFNYGYTF. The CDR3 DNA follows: TGTGCCAGCAGCTCCGCCCCCCGCAGCTTTAACTATGGCTACACCTTC.

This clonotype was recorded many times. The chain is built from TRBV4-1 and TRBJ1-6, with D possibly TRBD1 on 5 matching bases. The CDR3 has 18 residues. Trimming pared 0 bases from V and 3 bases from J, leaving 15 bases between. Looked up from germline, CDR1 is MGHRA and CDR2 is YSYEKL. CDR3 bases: TGCGCCAGCAGCCAAGATACGGGTGGGGCAGTCTATAATTCACCCCTCCACTTT. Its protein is CASSQDTGGAVYNSPLHF.

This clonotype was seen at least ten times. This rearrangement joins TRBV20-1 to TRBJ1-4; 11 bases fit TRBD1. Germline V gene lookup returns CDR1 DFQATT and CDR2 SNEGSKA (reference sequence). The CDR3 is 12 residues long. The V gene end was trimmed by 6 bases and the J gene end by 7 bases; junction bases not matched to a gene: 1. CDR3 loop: CSAGQGAEKLFF. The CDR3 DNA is TGCAGTGCCGGACAGGGGGCTGAAAAACTGTTTTTT.

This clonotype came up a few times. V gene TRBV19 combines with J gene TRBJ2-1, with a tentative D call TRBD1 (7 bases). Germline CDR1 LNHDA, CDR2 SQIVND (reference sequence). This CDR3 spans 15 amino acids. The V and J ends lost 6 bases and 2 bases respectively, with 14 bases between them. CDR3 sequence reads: CASRLTGEAYNEQFF. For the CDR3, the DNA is TGTGCCAGTAGACTAACAGGGGAGGCCTACAATGAGCAGTTCTTC. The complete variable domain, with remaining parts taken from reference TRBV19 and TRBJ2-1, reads DGGITQSPKYLFRKEGQNVTLSCEQNLNHDAMYWYRQDPGQGLRLIYYSQIVNDFQKGDIAEGYSVSREKKESFPLTVTSAQKNPTAFYLCASRLTGEAYNEQFFGPGTRLTVL.

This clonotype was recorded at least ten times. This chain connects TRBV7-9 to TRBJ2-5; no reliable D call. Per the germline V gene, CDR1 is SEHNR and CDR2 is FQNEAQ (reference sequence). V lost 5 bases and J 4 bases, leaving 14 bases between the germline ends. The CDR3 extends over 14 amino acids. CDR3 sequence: CASSHPGMGETQYF. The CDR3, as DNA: TGTGCCAGCAGCCATCCTGGTATGGGAGAGACCCAGTACTTC. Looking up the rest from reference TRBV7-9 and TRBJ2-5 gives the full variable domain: DTGVSQNPRHKITKRGQNVTFRCDPISEHNRLYWYRQTLGQGPEFLTYFQNEAQLEKSRLLSDRFSAERPKGSFSTLEIQRTEQGDSAMYLCASSHPGMGETQYFGPGTRLLVL.

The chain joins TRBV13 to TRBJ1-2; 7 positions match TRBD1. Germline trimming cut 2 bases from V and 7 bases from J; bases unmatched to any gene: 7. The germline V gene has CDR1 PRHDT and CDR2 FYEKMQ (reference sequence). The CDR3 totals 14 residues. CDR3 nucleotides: TGTGCCAGCAGCTTATGGGGGGACAGAGGTGGCTACACCTTC. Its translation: CASSLWGDRGGYTF.

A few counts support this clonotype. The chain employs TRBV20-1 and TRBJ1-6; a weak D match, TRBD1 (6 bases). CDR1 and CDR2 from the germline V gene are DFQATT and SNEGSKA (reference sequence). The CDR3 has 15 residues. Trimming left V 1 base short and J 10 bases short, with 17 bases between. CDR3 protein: CSARVSGRGSSPLHF. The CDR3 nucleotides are TGCAGTGCTAGAGTCAGTGGCAGGGGTAGCTCACCCCTCCACTTT.

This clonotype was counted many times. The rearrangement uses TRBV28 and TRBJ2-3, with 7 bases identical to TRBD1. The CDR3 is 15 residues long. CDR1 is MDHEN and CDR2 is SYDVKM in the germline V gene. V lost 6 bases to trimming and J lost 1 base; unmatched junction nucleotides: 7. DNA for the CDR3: TGTGCCAGCAGCCTCGACAGGGTGGGCACAGATACGCAGTATTTT. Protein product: CASSLDRVGTDTQYF.

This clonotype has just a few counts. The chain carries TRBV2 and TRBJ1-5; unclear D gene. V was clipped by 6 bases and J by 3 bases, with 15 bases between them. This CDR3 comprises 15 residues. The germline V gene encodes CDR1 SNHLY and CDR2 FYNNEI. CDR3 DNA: TGTGCCAGCAGCGAGAAAAGGCGTTTCAATCAGCCCCAGCATTTT. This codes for CASSEKRRFNQPQHF.

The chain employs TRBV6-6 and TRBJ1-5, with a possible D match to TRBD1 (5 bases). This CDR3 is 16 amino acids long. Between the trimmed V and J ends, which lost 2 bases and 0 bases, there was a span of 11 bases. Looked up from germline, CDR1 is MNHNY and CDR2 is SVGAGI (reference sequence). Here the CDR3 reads CASSYPDSHSNQPQHF. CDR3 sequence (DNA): TGTGCCAGCAGTTACCCCGACAGCCATAGCAATCAGCCCCAGCATTTT.

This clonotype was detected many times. The CDR3 bases are TGTGCCAGCAGGGGTACAGGGTTGGGTTCCTACGAGCAGTACTTC. Its translation is CASRGTGLGSYEQYF. V is TRBV6-5 and J is TRBJ2-7; possible D gene TRBD1, 6 bases. The CDR3 totals 15 residues. The germline gives CDR1 MNHEY, CDR2 SVGAGI. Trimming took off 6 bases at V and 1 base at J, with 16 bases between the two ends.

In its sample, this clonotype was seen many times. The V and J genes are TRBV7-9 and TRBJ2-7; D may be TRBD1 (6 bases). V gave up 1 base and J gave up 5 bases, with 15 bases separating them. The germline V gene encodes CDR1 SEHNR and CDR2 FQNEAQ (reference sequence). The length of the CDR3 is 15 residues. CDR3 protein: CASSLEVAGVNEQYF. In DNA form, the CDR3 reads TGTGCCAGCAGCTTAGAAGTGGCAGGGGTGAACGAGCAGTACTTC. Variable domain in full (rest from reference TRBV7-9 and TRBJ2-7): DTGVSQNPRHKITKRGQNVTFRCDPISEHNRLYWYRQTLGQGPEFLTYFQNEAQLEKSRLLSDRFSAERPKGSFSTLEIQRTEQGDSAMYLCASSLEVAGVNEQYFGPGTRLTVT.

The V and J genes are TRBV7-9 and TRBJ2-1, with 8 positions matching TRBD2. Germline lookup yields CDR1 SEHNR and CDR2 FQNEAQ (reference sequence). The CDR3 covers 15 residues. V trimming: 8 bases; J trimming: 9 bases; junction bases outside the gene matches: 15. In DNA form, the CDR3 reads TGTGCCAGCCCTTCCCCGGGGACTAGAGAGGGTGAGCAGTTCTTC. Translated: CASPSPGTREGEQFF. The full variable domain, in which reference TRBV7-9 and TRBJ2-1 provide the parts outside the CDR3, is DTGVSQNPRHKITKRGQNVTFRCDPISEHNRLYWYRQTLGQGPEFLTYFQNEAQLEKSRLLSDRFSAERPKGSFSTLEIQRTEQGDSAMYLCASPSPGTREGEQFFGPGTRLTVL.

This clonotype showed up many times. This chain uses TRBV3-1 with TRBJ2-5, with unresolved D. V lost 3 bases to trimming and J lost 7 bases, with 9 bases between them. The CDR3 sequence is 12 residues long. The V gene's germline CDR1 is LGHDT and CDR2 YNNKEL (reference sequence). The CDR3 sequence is CASSQGEGTQYF. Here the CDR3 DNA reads TGTGCCAGCAGCCAGGGTGAAGGGACCCAGTACTTC.